Shown below are 25 T cell receptor beta chains from a single sample sequenced in a study of blood T cells in healthy people across ages (dated by TCRdb to between 2015 and 2017). Libraries were made using 5' RACE. TCRdb names Illumina HiSeq 2500 as the instrument used. A second PCR of roughly 7 to 11 cycles was performed with a sample-barcoded 5' primer and a J-beta primer mix. Clones were called with MiXCR by TCRdb after fastp trimmed the public reads at Q25, and only in-frame beta chains were retained. Merged by CDR3 protein, the rows form single entries marked with the most common genes and DNA. The sample table records roughly 730,000 distinct CDR3 sequences; just over 55% of these occur just once. The top ten clones comprise around 25% of the sample. Sequences were obtained from blood. The receptors come from a man aged 35 to 55 in good health.

This chain joins TRBV12-3 or TRBV12-4 and TRBJ2-7; 7 nucleotides agree with TRBD2. The CDR3 runs 14 residues. V shed 2 bases and J 9 bases; nucleotides not matched to a gene: 10. The DNA for the CDR3 is TGTGCCAGCAGTTTACCGGGAGGTTGGGACGGGCAGTACTTC. It is translated as CASSLPGGWDGQYF.

This clonotype was recorded many times. V is TRBV12-3 or TRBV12-4 and J is TRBJ2-5; no clear D. V lost 6 bases, J lost 2 bases, and 10 bases lay in between. The CDR3 consists of 13 residues. The CDR3 sequence: CASSPPEQETQYF. The CDR3 DNA is TGTGCCAGCAGCCCCCCGGAGCAAGAGACCCAGTACTTC.

The gene calls are TRBV7-2 and TRBJ2-1; D is undetermined. The V gene's germline CDR1 is SGHTA and CDR2 FQGNSA. There are 16 residues in the CDR3. Trimming cost V 5 bases and J 0 bases, with 14 bases left between them. The CDR3 spells CASSLNGQNSYNEQFF. Written as DNA, the CDR3 is TGTGCCAGCAGCCTCAACGGGCAAAACTCCTACAATGAGCAGTTCTTC.

This chain connects TRBV15 to TRBJ2-5; tentative D call: TRBD2 (6 bases). V was shortened by 4 bases and J by 4 bases, with 10 bases between the two germline ends. The length of the CDR3 is 13 residues. In germline, CDR1 is LNHNV, CDR2 YYDKDF (reference sequence). Here the CDR3 DNA reads TGTGCCACCAGCATGGGCGGGGTAGAGACCCAGTACTTC. It specifies CATSMGGVETQYF.

The CDR3 sequence is CASSFNRPRDSPLHF. The DNA of the CDR3 is TGTGCCAGCAGTTTCAACCGCCCTAGGGATTCACCCCTCCACTTT. V and J are TRBV12-3 or TRBV12-4 and TRBJ1-6; D gene unclear. The ends were cut back, 3 bases at V and 8 bases at J, with 14 bases in the middle. CDR3 size: 15 residues.

This clonotype was picked up one time. The chain employs TRBV9 and TRBJ2-1; D unresolved. V was cut by 0 bases and J by 8 bases, with 12 bases left in between. Germline lookup yields CDR1 SGDLS and CDR2 YYNGEE. This CDR3 region has 14 residues. CDR3 protein: CASSVAGSAHEQFF. As DNA, the CDR3 is TGTGCCAGCAGCGTAGCAGGATCTGCCCATGAGCAGTTCTTC.

The V call is TRBV18, the J call TRBJ2-1, with a tentative D call TRBD2 (6 bases). CDR1 and CDR2 (germline): KGHSH, LQKENI. The CDR3 runs 16 residues. The V end lost 1 base, the J end lost 5 bases, and 15 bases lay between the germline ends. CDR3 sequence (DNA): TGTGCCAGCTCACCACTCGTCCACCCGGGGGACAATGAGCAGTTCTTC. This gives the protein CASSPLVHPGDNEQFF.

The rearrangement joins TRBV7-2 to TRBJ2-1; 7 nucleotides line up with TRBD2. This CDR3 is 16 amino acids long. Trimming cost V 0 bases and J 5 bases; bases outside gene matches: 7. From germline, CDR1 is SGHTA and CDR2 FQGNSA. Here the CDR3 DNA reads TGTGCCAGCAGCTTAGCCGCTAGCGGACTCCACAATGAGCAGTTCTTC. This sequence encodes CASSLAASGLHNEQFF.

The chain joins TRBV29-1 to TRBJ2-1; D ambiguous. The V gene's germline CDR1 is SQVTM and CDR2 ANQGSEA. V was cut by 4 bases and J by 6 bases, with 16 bases left in between. This CDR3 is 14 amino acids long. The CDR3 protein is CSVGLGITGNEQFF. The CDR3 DNA reads TGCAGCGTTGGCCTTGGGATCACGGGCAATGAGCAGTTCTTC.

The chain couples TRBV5-1 to TRBJ2-2; D gene unclear. Germline CDR1 and CDR2: SGHRS and YFSETQ. The V gene lost 0 bases and the J gene lost 2 bases, with 11 bases spanning the gap. The CDR3 loop spans 16 amino acids. DNA of the CDR3: TGCGCCAGCAGCTTGGAAGGAAACGGTAACACCGGGGAGCTGTTTTTT. Amino acids: CASSLEGNGNTGELFF.

V and J are TRBV6-5 and TRBJ1-2; D is perhaps TRBD1 (6 bases). The V end was cut by 6 bases, the J end by 6 bases, with 17 bases between. This CDR3 is built from 14 residues. The germline V gene has CDR1 MNHEY and CDR2 SVGAGI. CDR3 DNA sequence: TGTGCCAGCAGCGTGGGGGGCTGGAGTCATGGCTACACCTTC. Translation: CASSVGGWSHGYTF.

This clonotype was found a few times. The rearrangement links TRBV5-1 to TRBJ2-1; TRBD2 aligns across 11 bases. CDR1 and CDR2 (germline): SGHRS, YFSETQ. This CDR3 is built from 16 residues. V dropped 4 bases and J dropped 6; count of bases not matched to a gene: 9. Here the CDR3 DNA reads TGCGCCAGCAGCCCCGGAGCGCTAGCGGGAGGCAATGAGCAGTTCTTC. Amino acids: CASSPGALAGGNEQFF.

This sequence joins TRBV9 and TRBJ1-5; no reliable D call. The CDR3 is 15 amino acids. Trimming left V 0 bases short and J 5 bases short, with 12 bases between. Germline CDR1 reads SGDLS; CDR2 reads YYNGEE. The CDR3 is CASSVGSRSYQPQHF. The CDR3 nucleotides read TGTGCCAGCAGCGTAGGGTCCAGGAGTTATCAGCCCCAGCATTTT.

A note on this clonotype: This clone may be a read error of a much larger clone one base away. The chain employs TRBV11-2 and TRBJ2-7, with D perhaps TRBD2 (5 bases). The end of the DNA is better explained by TRBJ2-5, so the J call may be wrong. The CDR3 runs 13 residues. Germline CDR1 and CDR2: SGHAT and FQNNGV. CDR3 nucleotides: TGTGCCAGCAGCTTATGGAGGACCGAGACCCAGTACTTC. Translated: CASSLWRTETQYF.

This rearrangement joins TRBV20-1 to TRBJ2-1, with 11 bases aligning to TRBD1. Looked up from germline, CDR1 is DFQATT and CDR2 is SNEGSKA (reference sequence). The CDR3 totals 14 residues. Trimming at V came to 0 bases and at J to 5 bases, leaving 0 bases not matched to a gene. The CDR3 bases are TGCAGTGCTAGAGAGGGACAGGGGGACAATGAGCAGTTCTTC. Encoded protein: CSAREGQGDNEQFF.

The chain recombines TRBV7-9 with TRBJ2-1; 7 bases agree with TRBD1. Germline lookup yields CDR1 SEHNR and CDR2 FQNEAQ (reference sequence). V gave up 5 bases and J gave up 6 bases; unmatched junction bases: 13. The CDR3 runs 16 residues. CDR3 amino acids: CASSHQGQSLSNEQFF. DNA of the CDR3: TGTGCCAGCAGCCACCAGGGACAGTCTTTGAGCAATGAGCAGTTCTTC.

The chain couples TRBV12-3 or TRBV12-4 to TRBJ2-5, with TRBD2 matching 13 bases. This CDR3 is built from 16 residues. V was clipped by 6 bases and J by 11 bases; unmatched bases: 15. CDR3 protein: CASRATGTSGTYEQYF. The DNA of the CDR3 is TGTGCCAGCAGGGCAACCGGGACTAGCGGGACTTATGAGCAGTACTTC.

The gene calls are TRBV6-5 and TRBJ2-7, with 8 nucleotides matching TRBD1. Looked up from germline, CDR1 is MNHEY and CDR2 is SVGAGI. The V gene end was trimmed by 7 bases and the J gene end by 3 bases; junction bases not matched to a gene: 14. There are 16 residues in the CDR3. CDR3 in amino acids: CASTQGGQGRSYEQYF. CDR3 bases: TGTGCCAGCACCCAGGGAGGACAGGGAAGGAGCTACGAGCAGTACTTC.

The J gene is TRBJ2-3, the V gene TRBV29-1, with D unclear. Trimming left V 6 bases short and J 9 bases short, with 22 bases between. Germline V CDR1 and CDR2: SQVTM, ANQGSEA. The CDR3 extends over 14 amino acids. CDR3 amino acids: CSVTLGSAQITQYF. The CDR3 nucleotides are TGCAGCGTCACGTTGGGAAGCGCACAGATAACGCAGTATTTT.

V gene TRBV12-5 combines with J gene TRBJ1-2; TRBD1 aligns across 9 bases. From germline, CDR1 is LGHNT and CDR2 FRNRAP. Unmatched junction bases numbered 1, after V lost 6 bases and J lost 2 bases. The CDR3 contains 13 residues. The CDR3 DNA reads as TGTGCTAGTGGCGGACAGGGGAACTATGGCTACACCTTC. Translation: CASGGQGNYGYTF.

The V and J genes are TRBV7-9 and TRBJ2-5; 9 bases are shared with TRBD2. Germline-derived CDR1 and CDR2 are SEHNR and FQNEAQ (reference sequence). J gave up 5 bases and V 5 bases, and 18 bases lay outside the gene matches. The CDR3 consists of 18 residues. The CDR3 nucleotides are TGTGCCAGCAGCAGAGAATTCCGTCTAGCGGGGAAATCGGAGACCCAGTACTTC. This codes for CASSREFRLAGKSETQYF.

This rearrangement joins TRBV28 to TRBJ1-4; the match to TRBD1 covers 8 bases. With 5 bases clipped from V and 7 bases from J, the junction kept 18 bases outside the gene matches. CDR3 length equals 18 residues. The germline V gene has CDR1 MDHEN and CDR2 SYDVKM. The CDR3 nucleotides are TGTGCCAGCAGTAACCCCCCAATCATAGACAGGGGTCTTGAAAAACTGTTTTTT. Encoded protein: CASSNPPIIDRGLEKLFF.

The chain employs TRBV20-1 and TRBJ2-5; D is undetermined. The germline V gene has CDR1 DFQATT and CDR2 SNEGSKA (reference sequence). This CDR3 is 12 amino acids long. V lost 0 bases and J lost 11, with 13 bases in between. Here the CDR3 DNA reads TGCAGTGCTAGAGATGAGGATTCCTGGCAGTACTTC. It translates to CSARDEDSWQYF.

The J gene is TRBJ1-1, the V gene TRBV12-3 or TRBV12-4; D remains ambiguous. The V gene lost 4 bases and the J gene lost 3 bases, with 12 bases spanning the gap. This CDR3 spans 14 amino acids. The DNA of the CDR3 is TGTGCCAGCAGTTCGGCCGGATCGGACACTGAAGCTTTCTTT. It yields the protein CASSSAGSDTEAFF.

This chain uses TRBV2 with TRBJ2-5; 10 bases agree with TRBD1. This CDR3 comprises 16 residues. Germline lookup yields CDR1 SNHLY and CDR2 FYNNEI. V was pared by 6 bases and J by 5 bases, with 12 bases of the junction left unmatched. The CDR3 region has the DNA TGTGCCAGCAGGGATTTCGGGACAGGGGTAGTGGAGACCCAGTACTTC. Protein: CASRDFGTGVVETQYF.